This TCR beta chain was retrieved from a study of blood T cell repertoires in COVID-19. Assay: immunoSEQ multiplex PCR; the TCRdb copy retains only in-frame clones and omits some. The data contain more than 70,000 clones, 86% of them singletons. V lost 1 base and J lost 7, with 6 bases in between. Germline lookup yields CDR1 MNHNS and CDR2 SASEGT. This CDR3 region has 12 residues. This clonotype originated in a man aged 45-60 years with active or convalescent COVID-19. The sequencing sample was made of peripheral blood. The genes are TRBV6-1 and TRBJ2-3; D call uncertain. The CDR3 coding sequence is TGTGCCAGCAGTGAAGGGGCCTATACGCAGTATTTT. This translates into CASSEGAYTQYF.